One and the same sample provided the 23 T cell receptor beta chains below, sequenced in a study of blood T cell repertoires in COVID-19. The table came from immunoSEQ multiplex PCR; TCRdb's copy has only in-frame clones and leaves some out. The sample lists 19,000 or so clones, 65% to 90% occurring once. Sequenced input: peripheral blood. All receptors come from an older man with acute or convalescent COVID-19.

The V call is TRBV10-3, the J call TRBJ1-2, with D possibly matching TRBD1 (6 bases). CDR1 is ENHRY and CDR2 is SYGVKD in the germline V gene. Trimming removed 6 bases at V and 9 bases at J, with 20 bases between. The CDR3 consists of 14 residues. CDR3 sequence reads: CAIRDGGAGVRYTF. As DNA, the CDR3 is TGTGCCATCAGAGACGGCGGAGCAGGGGTGCGCTACACCTTC.

The genes are TRBV28 and TRBJ2-3; 10 bases match TRBD1. V shed 4 bases, J shed 1 base, and the junction held 8 bases outside the gene matches. Germline V gene lookup returns CDR1 MDHEN and CDR2 SYDVKM. This CDR3 is built from 17 residues. CDR3 coding DNA: TGTGCCAGCAGTTCGGACAGGGGGTTTGGGGGCACAGATACGCAGTATTTT. Amino acid sequence: CASSSDRGFGGTDTQYF.

The chain uses TRBV19 and TRBJ1-2; a possible D gene is TRBD1 (5 bases). The germline CDR1 and CDR2 sequences are LNHDA and SQIVND (reference sequence). V lost 7 bases and J 0 bases, leaving 15 bases between the germline ends. This CDR3 comprises 15 residues. CDR3 residues: CASTPGRAANYGYTF. For the CDR3, the DNA is TGTGCCAGTACCCCCGGCAGGGCGGCTAACTATGGCTACACCTTC.

The rearrangement joins TRBV6-1 to TRBJ2-5; D uncertain. This CDR3 comprises 13 residues. CDR1 is MNHNS, CDR2 SASEGT, per germline. Between the trimmed V and J ends, which lost 3 bases and 5 bases, there was a span of 10 bases. CDR3 region: CASSDLEEETQYF. CDR3 in DNA: TGTGCCAGCAGTGACCTAGAGGAGGAGACCCAGTACTTC.

The chain links TRBV30 to TRBJ1-5, with D unresolved. CDR1 is GTSNPN and CDR2 is SVGIG in the germline V gene (reference sequence). The CDR3 contains 12 residues. The ends were cut back, 0 bases at V and 6 bases at J, with 6 bases in the middle. CDR3 loop: CAWSVGGQPQHF. DNA of the CDR3: TGTGCCTGGAGTGTAGGAGGTCAGCCCCAGCATTTT.

V is TRBV4-1 and J is TRBJ1-6, with TRBD1 matching over 7 bases. V lost 4 bases and J lost 5; bases outside the gene matches: 11. The germline gives CDR1 MGHRA, CDR2 YSYEKL. The CDR3 runs 17 residues. The CDR3 region has the DNA TGCGCCAGCAGCCTAAATAGGTTGGGACAGAATAATTCACCCCTCCACTTT. It yields the protein CASSLNRLGQNNSPLHF.

For the CDR3, the DNA is TGTGCCAGCAGCTGGGGGACAGGGGGTGGTTTCTTT. Translated: CASSWGTGGGFF. The chain couples TRBV11-2 to TRBJ1-1; 11 bases fit TRBD1. The CDR3 totals 12 residues. CDR1 is SGHAT, CDR2 FQNNGV, per germline. J gave up 13 bases and V 4 bases, and 5 bases lay outside the gene matches.

This clone was observed once. The V and J genes are TRBV5-1 and TRBJ2-7; TRBD1 matches 10 bases. The CDR3 spans 14 residues. From germline, CDR1 is SGHRS and CDR2 YFSETQ. V gave up 4 bases and J gave up 5 bases; unmatched junction bases: 6. The CDR3 protein is CASSPSGTGDEQYF. In DNA form, the CDR3 reads TGCGCCAGCAGCCCCTCCGGGACAGGGGACGAGCAGTACTTC.

The V and J genes are TRBV7-2 and TRBJ1-3; 7 bases are shared with TRBD1. This CDR3 contains 15 residues. Germline CDR1 SGHTA, CDR2 FQGNSA. After removal of 5 bases from V and 2 bases from J, the junction contained 6 bases not matched to a gene. This CDR3 is CASSPRDSPGNTIYF. CDR3 bases: TGTGCCAGCAGCCCAAGGGACAGCCCTGGAAACACCATATATTTT. Together with reference TRBV7-2 and TRBJ1-3, the CDR3 gives the full variable domain: GAGVSQSPSNKVTEKGKDVELRCDPISGHTALYWYRQSLGQGLEFLIYFQGNSAPDKSGLPSDRFSAERTGGSVSTLTIQRTQQEDSAVYLCASSPRDSPGNTIYFGEGSWLTVV.

This clone was recorded a few times. V usage is TRBV18 and J usage is TRBJ1-5, with 10 bases matching TRBD1. The CDR3 consists of 17 residues. CDR1 is KGHSH, CDR2 LQKENI, per germline. V dropped 3 bases and J dropped 6; count of bases not matched to a gene: 11. The CDR3 loop is CASSPTLTGGDGQPQHF. As DNA, the CDR3 is TGTGCCAGCTCACCTACCCTGACAGGGGGCGACGGTCAGCCCCAGCATTTT.

The rearrangement links TRBV6-5 to TRBJ1-6; a possible D gene is TRBD1 (5 bases). The germline V and J ends were trimmed by 7 bases and 0 bases, with 10 bases remaining between them. This CDR3 contains 15 residues. Germline loops: CDR1 MNHEY, CDR2 SVGAGI. The CDR3 reads CASIPGGSYNSPLHF. The CDR3 region has the DNA TGTGCCAGCATTCCCGGGGGCTCCTATAATTCACCCCTCCACTTT.

The rearrangement links TRBV18 to TRBJ1-1; D not certain. V was trimmed by 6 bases and J by 6 bases, leaving 14 bases between them. Germline assignment: CDR1 KGHSH and CDR2 LQKENI. The CDR3 length is 13 residues. The CDR3 protein is CASSGQAGPEAFF. DNA of the CDR3: TGTGCCAGCTCTGGGCAGGCCGGCCCTGAAGCTTTCTTT.

V and J are TRBV5-6 and TRBJ2-1, with 7 bases fitting TRBD1. Germline loops: CDR1 SGHDT, CDR2 YYEEEE. The V segment lost 4 bases and the J segment 4 bases; nucleotides outside the gene matches: 5. The CDR3 has 14 residues. The CDR3 sequence is CASSHGTAYNEQFF. The CDR3 DNA sequence: TGTGCCAGCAGCCACGGGACAGCTTACAATGAGCAGTTCTTC.

The rearrangement links TRBV28 to TRBJ2-1; 10 positions agree with TRBD2. Trimming cost V 10 bases and J 4 bases; bases outside gene matches: 13. There are 16 residues in the CDR3. Germline CDR1 reads MDHEN; CDR2 reads SYDVKM. The CDR3: CATTSRASGGYNEQFF. In DNA, the CDR3 is TGTGCCACCACTAGCCGTGCTAGCGGGGGATACAATGAGCAGTTCTTC.

The V gene is TRBV7-3, the J gene TRBJ1-3; D is ambiguous. The germline V gene has CDR1 SGHTA and CDR2 FQGTGA. The CDR3 runs to 14 residues. V lost 3 bases, J lost 0 bases, and 6 bases lay in between. CDR3 coding DNA: TGTGCCAGCAGCTTCCCGGGCTCTGGAAACACCATATATTTT. Its protein product is CASSFPGSGNTIYF.

This chain uses TRBV28 with TRBJ2-3; D perhaps matches TRBD1 (5 bases). Germline V gene lookup returns CDR1 MDHEN and CDR2 SYDVKM. The CDR3 has 15 amino acids. V lost 8 bases, J lost 1 base, and 16 bases lay in between. This chain's CDR3 is CASLAEDTRTDTQYF. For the CDR3, the DNA is TGTGCCAGCCTTGCCGAGGACACCCGCACAGATACGCAGTATTTT.

The J gene is TRBJ2-2, the V gene TRBV12-3 or TRBV12-4; D unresolved. V was pared by 6 bases and J by 8 bases, with 13 bases between. The length of the CDR3 is 13 residues. CDR3 sequence: CASSWAGFGELFF. CDR3 coding DNA: TGTGCCAGCAGCTGGGCCGGTTTTGGGGAGCTGTTTTTT.

The V call is TRBV7-6, the J call TRBJ2-2, with 10 positions matching TRBD1. The CDR3 runs 16 residues. The germline gives CDR1 SGHVS, CDR2 FNYEAQ. V trimming: 4 bases; J trimming: 2 bases; junction bases outside the gene matches: 4. CDR3 sequence: CASSSRQGANTGELFF. In DNA, the CDR3 is TGTGCCAGCAGCTCACGACAGGGGGCAAACACCGGGGAGCTGTTTTTT.

DNA for the CDR3: TGTGCCAGCAGCTGGGGACAGAACACTGAAGCTTTCTTT. The encoded protein is CASSWGQNTEAFF. The V gene is TRBV7-2, the J gene TRBJ1-1; D is perhaps TRBD1 (6 bases). Per the germline V gene, CDR1 is SGHTA and CDR2 is FQGNSA. CDR3 size: 13 residues. V was shortened by 4 bases and J by 1 base, with 7 bases between the two germline ends.

The rearrangement uses TRBV6-6 and TRBJ1-3; D is uncertain. The CDR3 spans 16 residues. The V gene lost 0 bases and the J gene lost 0 bases, with 9 bases spanning the gap. CDR1 is MNHNY, CDR2 SVGAGI, per germline (reference sequence). The CDR3 DNA is TGTGCCAGCAGTTACTCGACACCGAGCTCTGGAAACACCATATATTTT. The encoded protein is CASSYSTPSSGNTIYF.

This chain joins TRBV7-2 and TRBJ1-1; the D is unclear. The CDR3 extends over 16 amino acids. The germline V gene has CDR1 SGHTA and CDR2 FQGNSA. The V gene lost 5 bases and the J gene lost 0 bases, with 16 bases spanning the gap. In DNA form, the CDR3 reads TGTGCCAGCAGCCTCCTGGGCGGGAACATGAACACTGAAGCTTTCTTT. This gives the protein CASSLLGGNMNTEAFF.

The chain recombines TRBV5-1 with TRBJ2-1; 9 bases are a match to TRBD2. This CDR3 has 16 residues. V shed 0 bases and J 5 bases; nucleotides not matched to a gene: 6. The germline V gene has CDR1 SGHRS and CDR2 YFSETQ. CDR3 loop: CASSLVSGGVNNEQFF. The CDR3 nucleotides read TGCGCCAGCAGCTTGGTTAGCGGGGGCGTAAACAATGAGCAGTTCTTC.

This clone was counted between two and nine times. The V and J genes are TRBV24-1 and TRBJ2-2, with D possibly TRBD1 on 5 matching bases. The CDR3 has 14 residues. Germline CDR1 and CDR2: KGHDR and SFDVKD. V lost 3 bases, J lost 5 bases, and 9 bases lay in between. CDR3 coding DNA: TGTGCCACCAGTGATATGACAGAGACCGGGGAGCTGTTTTTT. Translation: CATSDMTETGELFF.